Listed below are T cell receptor beta chains from one sample, sequenced in a study of blood T cell repertoires in COVID-19. Clones were sequenced by immunoSEQ multiplex PCR, and TCRdb holds only the in-frame ones, with some missing. The sample has some 70,000 clones; about 90% are singletons. Sequenced sample: peripheral blood. The receptors come from a man in his forties with COVID-19, enrolled during active disease. Each CDR3 is given with its conserved first and last residue. The D gene is left open where the match is weak. Rows may omit the clone size; those that give it use once, few, many or a size class.

d_call: .; v_call: TRBV12-3/TRBV12-4; j_call: TRBJ2-7; clone_size: .; cdr3_aa: CASSTSFEQYF; cdr3_nt: TGTGCCAGCAGTACTAGCTTCGAGCAGTACTTC
d_call: .; v_call: TRBV30; j_call: TRBJ1-5; clone_size: few; cdr3_aa: CAWRPAYTGPQHF; cdr3_nt: TGTGCCTGGAGGCCAGCCTACACGGGGCCCCAGCATTTT
d_call: .; v_call: TRBV9; j_call: TRBJ2-1; clone_size: .; cdr3_aa: CASSSHGSYNEQFF; cdr3_nt: TGTGCCAGCAGCTCTCACGGCTCCTACAATGAGCAGTTCTTC
d_call: TRBD1; v_call: TRBV6-5; j_call: TRBJ1-5; clone_size: .; cdr3_aa: CASRAGGGSNQPQHF; cdr3_nt: TGTGCCAGCAGGGCAGGGGGCGGAAGCAATCAGCCCCAGCATTTT
d_call: .; v_call: TRBV20-1; j_call: TRBJ2-7; clone_size: .; cdr3_aa: CSAPAAYEQYF; cdr3_nt: TGCAGTGCCCCAGCGGCCTACGAGCAGTACTTC
d_call: .; v_call: TRBV29-1; j_call: TRBJ1-1; clone_size: .; cdr3_aa: CSVAERQNTEAFF; cdr3_nt: TGCAGCGTCGCCGAGCGGCAGAACACTGAAGCTTTCTTT
d_call: .; v_call: TRBV7-2; j_call: TRBJ1-4; clone_size: .; cdr3_aa: CASSLRQEEKLFF; cdr3_nt: TGTGCCAGCAGCTTAAGACAAGAGGAAAAACTGTTTTTT
d_call: .; v_call: TRBV5-1; j_call: TRBJ1-5; clone_size: once; cdr3_aa: CASSLAGGNQPQHF; cdr3_nt: TGCGCCAGCAGCTTGGCTGGGGGGAATCAGCCCCAGCATTTT
d_call: TRBD1; v_call: TRBV9; j_call: TRBJ1-3; clone_size: .; cdr3_aa: CASSVVVKSPGQGAKPGNTIYF; cdr3_nt: TGTGCCAGCAGCGTAGTCGTTAAGAGTCCGGGACAGGGGGCTAAACCTGGAAACACCATATATTTT
d_call: .; v_call: TRBV5-1; j_call: TRBJ2-5; clone_size: few; cdr3_aa: CASSSNPMGSGRETQYF; cdr3_nt: TGCGCCAGCAGCTCTAACCCCATGGGGTCAGGGAGGGAGACCCAGTACTTC
d_call: TRBD1; v_call: TRBV19; j_call: TRBJ1-4; clone_size: .; cdr3_aa: CASSIDGQGATNEKLFF; cdr3_nt: TGTGCCAGTAGTATAGATGGGCAGGGGGCAACTAATGAAAAACTGTTTTTT
d_call: .; v_call: TRBV9; j_call: TRBJ2-1; clone_size: once; cdr3_aa: CASSSRGGGLSRYNEQFF; cdr3_nt: TGTGCCAGCAGCTCACGAGGGGGAGGGCTCTCCCGCTACAATGAGCAGTTCTTC
d_call: TRBD2; v_call: TRBV14; j_call: TRBJ2-3; clone_size: .; cdr3_aa: CASSLAGVDTQYF; cdr3_nt: TGTGCCAGCAGCCTGGCGGGGGTGGATACGCAGTATTTT
d_call: .; v_call: TRBV7-2; j_call: TRBJ2-3; clone_size: .; cdr3_aa: CASSDRQSGRTDTQYF; cdr3_nt: TGTGCCAGCAGCGACCGACAGTCCGGGCGCACAGATACGCAGTATTTT
d_call: .; v_call: TRBV6-5; j_call: TRBJ2-7; clone_size: .; cdr3_aa: CASSSSTTRAGEQYF; cdr3_nt: TGTGCCAGCAGCTCATCCACTACACGGGCGGGGGAGCAGTACTTC
d_call: TRBD1; v_call: TRBV6-5; j_call: TRBJ2-7; clone_size: .; cdr3_aa: CASSYSPGQGYEQYF; cdr3_nt: TGTGCCAGCAGTTACTCACCGGGACAGGGGTATGAGCAGTACTTC
d_call: .; v_call: TRBV5-1; j_call: TRBJ2-1; clone_size: once; cdr3_aa: CASSLTGTEHEQFF; cdr3_nt: TGCGCCAGCAGCTTGACAGGGACCGAACATGAGCAGTTCTTC
d_call: .; v_call: TRBV5-1; j_call: TRBJ2-3; clone_size: .; cdr3_aa: CASSLVTGTPDTQYF; cdr3_nt: TGCGCCAGCAGCTTGGTCACCGGGACTCCAGATACGCAGTATTTT
d_call: .; v_call: TRBV7-2; j_call: TRBJ1-1; clone_size: .; cdr3_aa: CASSSVIAEAFF; cdr3_nt: TGTGCCAGCAGCTCCGTAATCGCTGAAGCTTTCTTT
d_call: TRBD1; v_call: TRBV6-5; j_call: TRBJ1-6; clone_size: .; cdr3_aa: CASSTGTANNSPLHF; cdr3_nt: TGTGCCAGCAGTACCGGGACAGCGAATAATTCACCCCTCCACTTT
d_call: TRBD1; v_call: TRBV6-5; j_call: TRBJ1-5; clone_size: .; cdr3_aa: CASSRGQAQWPQHF; cdr3_nt: TGTGCCAGCAGCCGGGGACAGGCACAGTGGCCCCAGCATTTT
d_call: TRBD1; v_call: TRBV19; j_call: TRBJ1-5; clone_size: .; cdr3_aa: CASTTGQVGNQPQHF; cdr3_nt: TGTGCCAGTACCACTGGACAGGTTGGGAATCAGCCCCAGCATTTT
d_call: .; v_call: TRBV19; j_call: TRBJ2-1; clone_size: .; cdr3_aa: CASSRRQAPALEQFF; cdr3_nt: TGTGCCAGTAGTAGGAGACAGGCCCCGGCATTAGAGCAGTTCTTC
d_call: .; v_call: TRBV5-1; j_call: TRBJ2-2; clone_size: .; cdr3_aa: CASKETTTLNTGELFF; cdr3_nt: TGCGCCAGCAAAGAAACAACAACCCTGAACACCGGGGAGCTGTTTTTT
d_call: .; v_call: TRBV19; j_call: TRBJ1-2; clone_size: .; cdr3_aa: CASSPPNEGYTF; cdr3_nt: TGTGCCAGTAGTCCTCCGAATGAGGGCTACACCTTC
d_call: TRBD2; v_call: TRBV4-1; j_call: TRBJ2-3; clone_size: .; cdr3_aa: CASSQSSGGPHPAQYF; cdr3_nt: TGCGCCAGCAGCCAATCTAGCGGGGGGCCACACCCGGCGCAGTATTTT
d_call: .; v_call: TRBV11-2; j_call: TRBJ2-6; clone_size: .; cdr3_aa: CASSLEGPSGANVLTF; cdr3_nt: TGTGCCAGCAGCTTGGAGGGCCCCTCTGGGGCCAACGTCCTGACTTTC
d_call: TRBD1; v_call: TRBV10-1; j_call: TRBJ2-7; clone_size: .; cdr3_aa: CASKLGQEAHEQYF; cdr3_nt: TGCGCCAGCAAACTGGGACAGGAGGCCCACGAGCAGTACTTC
d_call: .; v_call: TRBV10-2; j_call: TRBJ2-5; clone_size: .; cdr3_aa: CASRGATGELQETQYF; cdr3_nt: TGCGCCAGCCGGGGAGCCACGGGGGAGCTCCAAGAGACCCAGTACTTC
d_call: TRBD2; v_call: TRBV5-1; j_call: TRBJ2-5; clone_size: .; cdr3_aa: CASSAGLAGGLTETQYF; cdr3_nt: TGCGCCAGCAGCGCGGGACTAGCGGGGGGCTTAACGGAGACCCAGTACTTC
d_call: TRBD2; v_call: TRBV2; j_call: TRBJ2-5; clone_size: .; cdr3_aa: CASSERRGGLETQYF; cdr3_nt: TGTGCCAGCAGTGAAAGGCGGGGGGGCCTTGAGACCCAGTACTTC
d_call: .; v_call: TRBV19; j_call: TRBJ1-5; clone_size: .; cdr3_aa: CASMGYNQPQHF; cdr3_nt: TGTGCCAGTATGGGCTATAATCAGCCCCAGCATTTT
d_call: TRBD1; v_call: TRBV9; j_call: TRBJ2-3; clone_size: .; cdr3_aa: CASSQGQGPDTQYF; cdr3_nt: TGTGCCAGCAGCCAGGGACAGGGCCCAGATACGCAGTATTTT
d_call: .; v_call: TRBV12-3/TRBV12-4; j_call: TRBJ1-4; clone_size: .; cdr3_aa: CASSLSNEKLFF; cdr3_nt: TGTGCCAGCAGTTTATCGAATGAAAAACTGTTTTTT
d_call: .; v_call: TRBV9; j_call: TRBJ2-7; clone_size: .; cdr3_aa: CASSVTGKSYEQYF; cdr3_nt: TGTGCCAGCAGCGTTACAGGGAAGAGCTACGAGCAGTACTTC
d_call: TRBD1; v_call: TRBV10-3; j_call: TRBJ2-5; clone_size: .; cdr3_aa: CAISEGTEQETQYF; cdr3_nt: TGTGCCATCAGTGAGGGGACAGAACAAGAGACCCAGTACTTC
d_call: TRBD2; v_call: TRBV6-2/TRBV6-3; j_call: TRBJ2-3; clone_size: .; cdr3_aa: CASSYLRGAMYTQYF; cdr3_nt: TGTGCCAGCAGTTATTTGCGGGGGGCTATGTATACGCAGTATTTT
d_call: .; v_call: TRBV10-1; j_call: TRBJ1-4; clone_size: .; cdr3_aa: CASSAVPNEKLFF; cdr3_nt: TGCGCCAGCAGTGCCGTTCCTAATGAAAAACTGTTTTTT
d_call: .; v_call: TRBV6-5; j_call: TRBJ2-7; clone_size: .; cdr3_aa: CASSYSRSDSYEQYF; cdr3_nt: TGTGCCAGCAGTTACTCGAGGTCGGACTCCTACGAGCAGTACTTC
d_call: TRBD1; v_call: TRBV10-3; j_call: TRBJ1-4; clone_size: .; cdr3_aa: CAISPGTDNEKLFF; cdr3_nt: TGTGCCATCAGCCCTGGGACAGATAATGAAAAACTGTTTTTT
d_call: .; v_call: TRBV5-1; j_call: TRBJ2-3; clone_size: .; cdr3_aa: CASSQWGVDTDTQYF; cdr3_nt: TGCGCCAGCAGCCAATGGGGGGTAGACACAGATACGCAGTATTTT
d_call: .; v_call: TRBV9; j_call: TRBJ1-3; clone_size: .; cdr3_aa: CASSVGGRTRDTIYF; cdr3_nt: TGTGCCAGCAGCGTCGGGGGAAGAACCCGCGACACCATATATTTT
d_call: TRBD2; v_call: TRBV29-1; j_call: TRBJ2-3; clone_size: few; cdr3_aa: CSVVIAGRTDTQYF; cdr3_nt: TGCAGCGTTGTAATAGCGGGGCGGACAGATACGCAGTATTTT
d_call: TRBD1; v_call: TRBV30; j_call: TRBJ1-3; clone_size: .; cdr3_aa: CAWNLGQGGNTIYF; cdr3_nt: TGTGCCTGGAACCTAGGACAGGGTGGGAACACCATATATTTT
d_call: .; v_call: TRBV2; j_call: TRBJ2-1; clone_size: once; cdr3_aa: CASSEAAIQFF; cdr3_nt: TGTGCCAGCAGTGAAGCAGCAATTCAGTTCTTC